The rows below give T cell receptor beta chains drawn from one sample of a study of vaccination and CD4 T cells after COVID-19. Which antigens these TCRs recognize remains unknown. TCRdb used MiXCR to reprocess the PCR reads, holding one entry per CDR3 protein. The sample has 8,000 to 11,000 distinct CDR3 sequences; under 75% are singletons. Input material: CD4+ T cells from blood, cultured in vitro. The receptors derive from a human donor who had recovered from COVID-19. The CDR3 runs from the conserved cysteine through the conserved F or W. A D gene is named only where the DNA matches it firmly. Size is stated for part of the rows, as once, few or many counts, or as a class when the clone is expanded.

D gene: TRBD1; J gene: TRBJ1-1; V gene: TRBV30; clone size: .; CDR3 protein: CAWSVGDRGYTEAFF; CDR3 DNA: TGTGCCTGGAGTGTCGGGGACAGGGGTTACACTGAAGCTTTCTTT
D gene: .; J gene: TRBJ1-2; V gene: TRBV7-2; clone size: few; CDR3 protein: CASSLGPGVFGYTF; CDR3 DNA: TGTGCCAGCAGCTTAGGACCGGGGGTGTTCGGCTACACCTTC
D gene: .; J gene: TRBJ1-5; V gene: TRBV19; clone size: .; CDR3 protein: CASRRRDNQPQHF; CDR3 DNA: TGTGCCAGTAGAAGACGGGACAATCAGCCCCAGCATTTT
D gene: TRBD1; J gene: TRBJ2-7; V gene: TRBV11-3; clone size: .; CDR3 protein: CASSPGQGSSEQYF; CDR3 DNA: TGTGCCAGCAGCCCGGGACAGGGTTCGTCCGAGCAGTACTTC
D gene: TRBD2; J gene: TRBJ2-3; V gene: TRBV27; clone size: .; CDR3 protein: CASSRVGLDTDTQYF; CDR3 DNA: TGTGCCAGCAGCAGAGTAGGACTAGACACAGATACGCAGTATTTT
D gene: TRBD2; J gene: TRBJ2-3; V gene: TRBV7-3; clone size: .; CDR3 protein: CASSLTLASDTQYF; CDR3 DNA: TGTGCCAGCAGCTTAACACTAGCGTCAGATACGCAGTATTTT
D gene: .; J gene: TRBJ2-1; V gene: TRBV12-3/TRBV12-4; clone size: few; CDR3 protein: CASSKTYYNEQFF; CDR3 DNA: TGTGCCAGCAGTAAGACATACTACAATGAGCAGTTCTTC
D gene: .; J gene: TRBJ2-7; V gene: TRBV20-1; clone size: .; CDR3 protein: CSARVDPREQYF; CDR3 DNA: TGCAGTGCCAGAGTTGACCCGCGGGAGCAGTACTTC
D gene: .; J gene: TRBJ1-2; V gene: TRBV19; clone size: .; CDR3 protein: CASSYGSTNYGYTF; CDR3 DNA: TGTGCCAGTAGTTACGGATCTACTAACTATGGCTACACCTTC
D gene: .; J gene: TRBJ1-5; V gene: TRBV6-1; clone size: .; CDR3 protein: CASSQPGEPQHF; CDR3 DNA: TGTGCCAGCAGCCAACCCGGAGAGCCCCAGCATTTT
D gene: .; J gene: TRBJ2-3; V gene: TRBV27; clone size: .; CDR3 protein: CASNLPGHTDTQYF; CDR3 DNA: TGTGCCAGCAATTTACCAGGGCACACAGATACGCAGTATTTT